This T cell receptor beta chain was sequenced during a study of T-cell reconstitution after alpha-beta-depleted transplantation in children. Study outcomes and limitations: As was reported, about two months after transplant, alpha-beta T cells came from several hundred expanded graft clones. Surviving recipient cells, namely T cells and thymic progenitors, were the source of high day-60 TCRbeta diversity in some patients. One year post-transplant, T-cell counts and diversity were largely derived from T cells produced anew.

Comments on this clonotype: Its antigen is unidentified.

CDR1 and CDR2 (germline): SNHLY, FYNNEI. The CDR3 totals 16 residues. Trimming took off 3 bases at V and 0 bases at J, with 15 bases between the two ends. Using unique molecular identifiers, the investigators prepared the TCRbeta library. One entry per CDR3 protein, called by TCRdb with MiXCR from the PCR reads. Of about 980,000 distinct CDR3 sequences listed, about 29% are singletons. The input for sequencing was PBMCs, mostly from graft donor cells, taken 360 days after TCRalphabeta/CD19-depleted stem cell transplant. The sequence came from a boy under two years old who had a stem cell transplant for SCID, so the T cells may come from the graft donor. The genes are TRBV2 and TRBJ2-7; D is uncertain. Here the CDR3 reads CASSEGQVLNSYEQYF. The CDR3 DNA is TGTGCCAGCAGTGAGGGTCAGGTCCTAAACTCCTACGAGCAGTACTTC.